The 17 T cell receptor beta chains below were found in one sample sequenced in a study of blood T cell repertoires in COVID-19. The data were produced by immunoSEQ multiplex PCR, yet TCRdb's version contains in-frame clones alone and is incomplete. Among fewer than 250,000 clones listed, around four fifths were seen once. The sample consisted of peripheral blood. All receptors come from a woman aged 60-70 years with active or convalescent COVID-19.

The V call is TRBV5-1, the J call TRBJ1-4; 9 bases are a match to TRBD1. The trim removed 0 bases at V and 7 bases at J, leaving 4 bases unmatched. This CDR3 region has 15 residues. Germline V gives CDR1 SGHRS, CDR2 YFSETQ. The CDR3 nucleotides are TGCGCCAGCAGCTTGGGACAGGGGGGAGTTGAAAAACTGTTTTTT. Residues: CASSLGQGGVEKLFF.

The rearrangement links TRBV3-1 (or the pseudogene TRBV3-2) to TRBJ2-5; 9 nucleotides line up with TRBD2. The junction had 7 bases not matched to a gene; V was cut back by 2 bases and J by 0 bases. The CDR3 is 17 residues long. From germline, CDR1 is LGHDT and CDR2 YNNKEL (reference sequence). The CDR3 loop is CASSQLREGMYQETQYF. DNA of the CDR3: TGTGCCAGCAGCCAATTGCGGGAGGGGATGTACCAAGAGACCCAGTACTTC.

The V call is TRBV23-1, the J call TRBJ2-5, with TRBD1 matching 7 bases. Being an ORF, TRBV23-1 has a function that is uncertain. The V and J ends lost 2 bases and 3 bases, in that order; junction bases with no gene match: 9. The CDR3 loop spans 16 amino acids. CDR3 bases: TGCGCCAGCAGTCAACCGTTACAGGGGATTGAAGAGACCCAGTACTTC. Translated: CASSQPLQGIEETQYF.

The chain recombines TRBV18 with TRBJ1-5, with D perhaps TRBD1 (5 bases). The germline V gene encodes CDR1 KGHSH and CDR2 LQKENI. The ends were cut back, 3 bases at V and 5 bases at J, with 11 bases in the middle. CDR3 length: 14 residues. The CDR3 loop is CASSPQGMDQPQHF. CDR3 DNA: TGTGCCAGCTCACCTCAGGGTATGGATCAGCCCCAGCATTTT.

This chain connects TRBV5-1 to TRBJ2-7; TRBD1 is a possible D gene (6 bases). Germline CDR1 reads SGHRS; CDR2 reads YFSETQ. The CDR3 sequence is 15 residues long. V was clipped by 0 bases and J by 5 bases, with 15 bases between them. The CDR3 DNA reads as TGCGCCAGCAGCTTGGCCGGTCGGCCAGGGGACGAGCAGTACTTC. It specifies CASSLAGRPGDEQYF.

The CDR3 nucleotides read TGTGCCAGCAGTTTCGTGAGAGGGGGTTCACCCCTCCACTTT. Its protein is CASSFVRGGSPLHF. This chain links TRBV27 with TRBJ1-6; possibly TRBD1 for D (6 bases). This CDR3 comprises 14 residues. The germline gives CDR1 MNHEY, CDR2 SMNVEV (reference sequence). V lost 3 bases and J 9 bases, leaving 12 bases between the germline ends.

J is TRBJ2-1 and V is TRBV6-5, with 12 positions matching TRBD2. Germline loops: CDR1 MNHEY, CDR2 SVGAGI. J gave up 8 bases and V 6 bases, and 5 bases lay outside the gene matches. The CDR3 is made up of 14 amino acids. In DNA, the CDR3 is TGTGCCAGCAGCAACCTAGCGGGGGGGTATGAGCAGTTCTTC. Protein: CASSNLAGGYEQFF.

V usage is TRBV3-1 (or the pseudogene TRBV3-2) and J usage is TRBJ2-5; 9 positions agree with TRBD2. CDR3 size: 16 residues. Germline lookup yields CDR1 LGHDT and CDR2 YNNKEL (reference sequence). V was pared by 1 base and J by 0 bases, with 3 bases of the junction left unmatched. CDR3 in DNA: TGTGCCAGCAGCCAAGGGACTAGCGCTCACCAAGAGACCCAGTACTTC. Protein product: CASSQGTSAHQETQYF.

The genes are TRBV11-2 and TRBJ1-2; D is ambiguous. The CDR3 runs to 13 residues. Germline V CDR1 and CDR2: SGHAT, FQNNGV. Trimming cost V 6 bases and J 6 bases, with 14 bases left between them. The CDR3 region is CASRHTSGNGYTF. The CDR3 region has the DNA TGTGCCAGCAGGCACACGTCCGGGAATGGCTACACCTTC.

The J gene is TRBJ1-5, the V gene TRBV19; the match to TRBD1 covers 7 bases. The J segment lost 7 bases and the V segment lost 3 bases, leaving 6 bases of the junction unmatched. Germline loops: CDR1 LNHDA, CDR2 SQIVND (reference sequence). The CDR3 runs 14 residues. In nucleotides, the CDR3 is TGTGCCAGTAGTATTGGAGGGGGCTGGCAGCCCCAGCATTTT. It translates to CASSIGGGWQPQHF.

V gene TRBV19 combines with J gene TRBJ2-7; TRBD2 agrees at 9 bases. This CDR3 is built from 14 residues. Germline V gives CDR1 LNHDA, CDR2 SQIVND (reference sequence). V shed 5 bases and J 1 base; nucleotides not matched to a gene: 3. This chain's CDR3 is CASSLAGTSYEQYF. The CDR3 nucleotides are TGTGCCAGTAGTCTAGCGGGAACTTCCTACGAGCAGTACTTC.

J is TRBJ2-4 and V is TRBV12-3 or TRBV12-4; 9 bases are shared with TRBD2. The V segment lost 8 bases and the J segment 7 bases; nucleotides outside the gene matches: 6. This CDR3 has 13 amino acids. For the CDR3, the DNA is TGTGCCAGCCGATGGGGGACTAGCAACATTCAGTACTTC. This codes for CASRWGTSNIQYF.

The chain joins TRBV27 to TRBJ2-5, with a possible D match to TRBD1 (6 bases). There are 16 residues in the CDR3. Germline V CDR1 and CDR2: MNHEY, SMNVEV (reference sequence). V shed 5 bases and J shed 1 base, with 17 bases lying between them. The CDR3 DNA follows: TGTGCCAGCAGTCAACGGACAGACGCCGGCCAAGAGACCCAGTACTTC. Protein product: CASSQRTDAGQETQYF.

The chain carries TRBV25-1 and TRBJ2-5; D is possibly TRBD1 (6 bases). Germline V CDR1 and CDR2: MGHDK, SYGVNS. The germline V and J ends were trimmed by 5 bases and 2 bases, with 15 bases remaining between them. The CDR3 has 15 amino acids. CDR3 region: CASSQVRGRQETQYF. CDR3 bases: TGTGCCAGCAGTCAGGTCAGGGGCCGGCAAGAGACCCAGTACTTC.

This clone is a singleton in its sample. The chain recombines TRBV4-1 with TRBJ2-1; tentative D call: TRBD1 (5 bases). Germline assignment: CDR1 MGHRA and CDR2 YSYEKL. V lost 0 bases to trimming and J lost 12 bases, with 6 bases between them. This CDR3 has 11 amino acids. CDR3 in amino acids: CASSQERGQFF. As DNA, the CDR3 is TGCGCCAGCAGCCAAGAAAGGGGGCAGTTCTTC.

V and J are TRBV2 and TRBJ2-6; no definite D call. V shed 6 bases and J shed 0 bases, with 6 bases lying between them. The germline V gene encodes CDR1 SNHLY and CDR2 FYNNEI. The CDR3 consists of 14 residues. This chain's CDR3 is CASRANSGANVLTF. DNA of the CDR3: TGTGCCAGCAGAGCTAACTCTGGGGCCAACGTCCTGACTTTC.

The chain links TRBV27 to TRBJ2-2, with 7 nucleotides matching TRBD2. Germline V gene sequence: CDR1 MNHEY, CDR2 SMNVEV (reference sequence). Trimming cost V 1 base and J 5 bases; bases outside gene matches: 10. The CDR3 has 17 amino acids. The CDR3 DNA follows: TGTGCCAGCAGTTTATTGTCCAGCGGGGTCCAAACCGGGGAGCTGTTTTTT. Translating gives CASSLLSSGVQTGELFF.